This TCR beta chain was retrieved from a study of blood T cell repertoires in COVID-19. Profiled with immunoSEQ multiplex PCR; TCRdb holds only in-frame clones, not every one. The sample holds some 160,000 clones; around 77% are singletons and the top ten take 6.5%. The specimen sequenced was peripheral blood. The sequence was collected from a man between 65 and 79 years old with active or convalescent COVID-19.

This chain's CDR3 is CATSDLPTQGVGLDTQYF. As DNA, the CDR3 is TGTGCCACCAGTGATTTGCCCACACAGGGAGTGGGGTTAGATACGCAGTATTTT. V and J are TRBV24-1 and TRBJ2-3; the D gene is possibly TRBD1 (6 bases). In germline, CDR1 is KGHDR, CDR2 SFDVKD. V dropped 0 bases and J dropped 5 bases, with 20 bases sitting between them. The CDR3 is made up of 18 amino acids.